The source of this T cell receptor (beta chain) is a study of blood T cell repertoires in COVID-19. Study overall: PBMCs, B-cell-depleted T cells, or T cells were the source of the cDNA or gDNA that made up the material.

Those who participated ranged in age from roughly 18 to 100 years and resided in approximately 23 US areas. Cohort placement rested on clinical history that participants reported themselves. Germline V CDR1 and CDR2: LGHNA, YNFKEQ. The CDR3 totals 16 residues. V lost 6 bases and J lost 4; bases outside the gene matches: 14. Produced via immunoSEQ multiplex PCR; TCRdb's table is partial and in-frame only. The repertoire includes 230,000 or so clones, 70% to 90% of them detected once, and roughly 2.4% sits in the top ten. Sequencing was done on a sample of PBMCs or T cells enriched from blood (not recorded which). This TCR was recovered from a woman between 35 and 50 years old with acute COVID-19. The chain employs TRBV4-2 and TRBJ1-2; 7 positions agree with TRBD1. The CDR3 spells CASSRQGGGRTYGYTF. The CDR3 DNA reads as TGTGCCAGCAGTCGGCAGGGGGGCGGGAGGACCTATGGCTACACCTTC.